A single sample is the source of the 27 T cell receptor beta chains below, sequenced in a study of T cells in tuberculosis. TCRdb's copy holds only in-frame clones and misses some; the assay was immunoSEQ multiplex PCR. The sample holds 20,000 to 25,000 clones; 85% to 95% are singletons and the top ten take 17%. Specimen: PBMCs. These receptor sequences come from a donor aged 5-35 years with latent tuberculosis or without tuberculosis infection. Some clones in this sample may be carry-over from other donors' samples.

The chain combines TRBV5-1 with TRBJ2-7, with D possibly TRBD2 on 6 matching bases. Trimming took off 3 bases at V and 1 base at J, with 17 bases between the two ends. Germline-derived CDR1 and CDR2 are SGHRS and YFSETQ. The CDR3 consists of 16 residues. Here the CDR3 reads CASSSDPVGGSYEQYF. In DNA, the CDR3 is TGCGCCAGCAGCTCGGACCCTGTAGGAGGGTCCTACGAGCAGTACTTC.

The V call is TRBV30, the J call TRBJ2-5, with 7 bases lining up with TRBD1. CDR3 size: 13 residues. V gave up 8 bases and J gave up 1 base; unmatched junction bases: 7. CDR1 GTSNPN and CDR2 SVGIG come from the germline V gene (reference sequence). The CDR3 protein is CAATGTVQETQYF. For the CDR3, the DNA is TGTGCCGCTACTGGGACAGTCCAAGAGACCCAGTACTTC.

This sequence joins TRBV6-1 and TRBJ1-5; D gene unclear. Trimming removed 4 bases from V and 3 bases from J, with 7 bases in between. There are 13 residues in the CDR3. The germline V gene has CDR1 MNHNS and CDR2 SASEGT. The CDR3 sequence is CASSGRSNQPQHF. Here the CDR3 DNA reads TGTGCCAGCAGTGGCCGGTCCAATCAGCCCCAGCATTTT.

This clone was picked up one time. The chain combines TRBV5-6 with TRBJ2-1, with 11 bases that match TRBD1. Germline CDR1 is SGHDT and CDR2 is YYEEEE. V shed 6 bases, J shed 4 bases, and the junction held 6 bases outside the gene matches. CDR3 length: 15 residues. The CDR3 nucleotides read TGTGCCAGCACCCGCGGGGACAGGGGGTACAATGAGCAGTTCTTC. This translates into CASTRGDRGYNEQFF.

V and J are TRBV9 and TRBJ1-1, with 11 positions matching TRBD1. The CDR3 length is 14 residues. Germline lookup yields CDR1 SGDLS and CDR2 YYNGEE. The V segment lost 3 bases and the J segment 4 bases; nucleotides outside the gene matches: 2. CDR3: CASSAGTGGTEAFF. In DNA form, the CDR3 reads TGTGCCAGCAGCGCCGGGACAGGGGGCACTGAAGCTTTCTTT.

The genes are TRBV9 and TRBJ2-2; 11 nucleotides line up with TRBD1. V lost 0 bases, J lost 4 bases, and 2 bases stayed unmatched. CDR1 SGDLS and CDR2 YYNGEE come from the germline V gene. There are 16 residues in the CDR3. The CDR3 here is CASSVEGTGGTGELFF. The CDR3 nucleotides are TGTGCCAGCAGCGTAGAAGGGACAGGGGGCACCGGGGAGCTGTTTTTT.

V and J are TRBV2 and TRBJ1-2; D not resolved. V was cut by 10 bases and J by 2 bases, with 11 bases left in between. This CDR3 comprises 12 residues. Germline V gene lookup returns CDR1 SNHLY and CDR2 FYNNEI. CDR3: CATPNRNYGYTF. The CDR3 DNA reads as TGTGCCACCCCAAACAGAAACTATGGCTACACCTTC.

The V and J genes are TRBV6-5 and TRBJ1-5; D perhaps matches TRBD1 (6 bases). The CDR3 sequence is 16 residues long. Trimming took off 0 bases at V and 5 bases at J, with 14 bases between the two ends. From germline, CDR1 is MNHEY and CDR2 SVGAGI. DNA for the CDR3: TGTGCCAGCAGTTACTCGATTTCGCCAGGGGATCAGCCCCAGCATTTT. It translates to CASSYSISPGDQPQHF.

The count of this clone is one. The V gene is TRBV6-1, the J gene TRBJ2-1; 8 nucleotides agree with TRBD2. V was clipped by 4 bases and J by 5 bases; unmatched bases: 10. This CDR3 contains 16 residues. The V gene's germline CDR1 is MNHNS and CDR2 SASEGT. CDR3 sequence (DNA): TGTGCCAGCAGTGGCCGAGGAGCGGGAGAACACAATGAGCAGTTCTTC. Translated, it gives CASSGRGAGEHNEQFF.

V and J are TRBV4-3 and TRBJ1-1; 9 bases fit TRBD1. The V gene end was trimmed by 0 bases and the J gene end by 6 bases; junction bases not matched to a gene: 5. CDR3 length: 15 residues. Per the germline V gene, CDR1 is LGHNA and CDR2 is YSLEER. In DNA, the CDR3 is TGCGCCAGCAGCCAAGATCACAGGGGGCTAGCTGAAGCTTTCTTT. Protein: CASSQDHRGLAEAFF.

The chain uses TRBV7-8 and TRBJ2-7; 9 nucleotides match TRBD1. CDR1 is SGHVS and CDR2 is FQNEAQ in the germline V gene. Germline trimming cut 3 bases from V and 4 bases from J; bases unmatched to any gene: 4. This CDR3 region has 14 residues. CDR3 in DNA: TGTGCCAGCAGCTTCCGGGACAGGGATTACGAGCAGTACTTC. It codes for CASSFRDRDYEQYF. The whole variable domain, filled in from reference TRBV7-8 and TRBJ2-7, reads GAGVSQSPRYKVAKRGQDVALRCDPISGHVSLFWYQQALGQGPEFLTYFQNEAQLDKSGLPSDRFFAERPEGSVSTLKIQRTQQEDSAVYLCASSFRDRDYEQYFGPGTRLTVT.

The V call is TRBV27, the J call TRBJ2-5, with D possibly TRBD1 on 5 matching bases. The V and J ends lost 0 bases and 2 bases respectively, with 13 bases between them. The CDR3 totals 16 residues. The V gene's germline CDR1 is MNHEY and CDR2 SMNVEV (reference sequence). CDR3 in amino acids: CASSLSRSTGQETQYF. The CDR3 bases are TGTGCCAGCAGTTTATCGAGGTCCACAGGTCAAGAGACCCAGTACTTC.

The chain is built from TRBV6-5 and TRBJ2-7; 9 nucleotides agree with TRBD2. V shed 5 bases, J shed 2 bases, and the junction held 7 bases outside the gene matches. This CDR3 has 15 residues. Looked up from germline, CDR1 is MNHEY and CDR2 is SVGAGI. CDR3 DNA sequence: TGTGCCAGCAGTCCCCTAGCGGGATTACCCTACGAGCAGTACTTC. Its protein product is CASSPLAGLPYEQYF.

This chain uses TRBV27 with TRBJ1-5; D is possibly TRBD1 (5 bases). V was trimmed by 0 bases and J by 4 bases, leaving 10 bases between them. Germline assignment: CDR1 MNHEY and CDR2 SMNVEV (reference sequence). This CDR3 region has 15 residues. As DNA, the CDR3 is TGTGCCAGCAGTTTATCGATACGGGGGAATCAGCCCCAGCATTTT. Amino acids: CASSLSIRGNQPQHF.

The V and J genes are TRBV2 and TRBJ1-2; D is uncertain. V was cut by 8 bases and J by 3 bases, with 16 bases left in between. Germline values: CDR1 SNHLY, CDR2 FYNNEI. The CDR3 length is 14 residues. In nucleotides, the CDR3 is TGTGCCAGCGCGGGGAGCCAGGTGGACTATGGCTACACCTTC. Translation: CASAGSQVDYGYTF.

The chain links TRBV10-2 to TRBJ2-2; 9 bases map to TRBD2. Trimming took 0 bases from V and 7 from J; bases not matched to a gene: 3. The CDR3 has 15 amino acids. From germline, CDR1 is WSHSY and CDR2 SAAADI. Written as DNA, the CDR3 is TGCGCCAGCAGTGAGTCAACTAGCGGGCACGGGGAGCTGTTTTTT. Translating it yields CASSESTSGHGELFF.

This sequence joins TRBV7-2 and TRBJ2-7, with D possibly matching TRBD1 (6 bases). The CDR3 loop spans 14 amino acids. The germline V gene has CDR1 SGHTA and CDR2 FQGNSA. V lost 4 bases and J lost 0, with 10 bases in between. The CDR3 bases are TGTGCCAGCAGCTCGCCAGGGGACTCCTACGAGCAGTACTTC. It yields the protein CASSSPGDSYEQYF.

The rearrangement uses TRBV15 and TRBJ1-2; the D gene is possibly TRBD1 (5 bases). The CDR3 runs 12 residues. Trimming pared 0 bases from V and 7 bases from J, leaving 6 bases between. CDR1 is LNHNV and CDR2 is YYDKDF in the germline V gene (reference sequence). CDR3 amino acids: CATSREQVGYTF. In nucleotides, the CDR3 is TGTGCCACCAGCAGAGAACAGGTTGGCTACACCTTC.

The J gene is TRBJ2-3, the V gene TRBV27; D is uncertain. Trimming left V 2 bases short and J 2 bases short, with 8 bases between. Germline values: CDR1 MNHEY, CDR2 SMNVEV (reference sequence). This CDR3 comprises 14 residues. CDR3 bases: TGTGCCAGCAGTTTAGGGCAGCTCACAGATACGCAGTATTTT. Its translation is CASSLGQLTDTQYF.

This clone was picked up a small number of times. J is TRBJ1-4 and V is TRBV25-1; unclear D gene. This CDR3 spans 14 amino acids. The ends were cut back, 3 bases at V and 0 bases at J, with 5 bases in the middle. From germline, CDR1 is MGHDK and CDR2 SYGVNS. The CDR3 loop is CASSDGATNEKLFF. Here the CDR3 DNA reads TGTGCCAGCAGTGACGGTGCAACTAATGAAAAACTGTTTTTT.

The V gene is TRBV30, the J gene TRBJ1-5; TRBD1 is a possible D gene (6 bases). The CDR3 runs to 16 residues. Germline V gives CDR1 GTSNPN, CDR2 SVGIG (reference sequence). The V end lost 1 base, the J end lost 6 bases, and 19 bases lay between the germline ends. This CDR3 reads CAWSGRVGTRSQPQHF. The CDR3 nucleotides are TGTGCCTGGAGTGGAAGGGTCGGGACACGAAGTCAGCCCCAGCATTTT.

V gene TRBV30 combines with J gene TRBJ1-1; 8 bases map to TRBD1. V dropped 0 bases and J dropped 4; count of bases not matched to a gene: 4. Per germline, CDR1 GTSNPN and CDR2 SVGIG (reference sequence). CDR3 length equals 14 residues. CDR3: CAWSVIRGLTEAFF. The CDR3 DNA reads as TGTGCCTGGAGTGTAATCAGGGGGCTCACTGAAGCTTTCTTT. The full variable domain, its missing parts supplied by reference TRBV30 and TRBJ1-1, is SQTIHQWPATLVQPVGSPLSLECTVEGTSNPNLYWYRQAAGRGLQLLFYSVGIGQISSEVPQNLSASRPQDRQFILSSKKLLLSDSGFYLCAWSVIRGLTEAFFGQGTRLTVV.

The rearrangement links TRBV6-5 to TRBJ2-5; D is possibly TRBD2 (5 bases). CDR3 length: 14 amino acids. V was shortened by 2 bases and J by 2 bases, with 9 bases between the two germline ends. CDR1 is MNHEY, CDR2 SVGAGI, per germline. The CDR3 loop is CASSYGGPQETQYF. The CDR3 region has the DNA TGTGCCAGCAGTTACGGAGGTCCTCAAGAGACCCAGTACTTC.

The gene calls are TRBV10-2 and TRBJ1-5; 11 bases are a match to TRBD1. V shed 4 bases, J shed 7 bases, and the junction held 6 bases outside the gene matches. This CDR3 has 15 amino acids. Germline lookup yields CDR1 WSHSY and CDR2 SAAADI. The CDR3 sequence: CASSAGTGGKQPQHF. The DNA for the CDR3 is TGCGCCAGCAGTGCTGGGACAGGGGGGAAGCAGCCCCAGCATTTT.

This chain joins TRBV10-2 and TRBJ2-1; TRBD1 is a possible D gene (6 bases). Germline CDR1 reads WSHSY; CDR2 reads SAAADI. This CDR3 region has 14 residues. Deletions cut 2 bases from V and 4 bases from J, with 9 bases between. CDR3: CASSERTEYNEQFF. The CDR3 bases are TGCGCCAGCAGTGAGAGGACAGAATACAATGAGCAGTTCTTC.

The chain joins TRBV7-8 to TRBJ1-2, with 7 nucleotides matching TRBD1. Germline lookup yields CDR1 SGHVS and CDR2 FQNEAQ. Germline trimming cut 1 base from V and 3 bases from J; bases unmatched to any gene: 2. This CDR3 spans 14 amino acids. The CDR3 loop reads CASSLEGTDYGYTF. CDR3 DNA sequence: TGTGCCAGCAGCTTAGAAGGGACAGACTATGGCTACACCTTC.

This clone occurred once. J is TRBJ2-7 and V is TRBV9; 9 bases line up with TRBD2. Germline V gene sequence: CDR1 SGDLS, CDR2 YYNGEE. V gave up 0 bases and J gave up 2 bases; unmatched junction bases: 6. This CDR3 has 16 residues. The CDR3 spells CASSVETSGFPYEQYF. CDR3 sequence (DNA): TGTGCCAGCAGCGTAGAAACTAGCGGGTTCCCCTACGAGCAGTACTTC.